The rows below give T cell receptor beta chains drawn from one sample of a study of blood T cell repertoires in COVID-19. Assay: immunoSEQ multiplex PCR; the TCRdb copy retains only in-frame clones and omits some. The table includes 350,000 to 450,000 clones, roughly nine tenths detected once. Material for sequencing was peripheral blood. These TCRs come from a middle-aged man with acute or convalescent COVID-19. The CDR3 runs from the conserved cysteine through the conserved F or W. The D gene is left open where the match is weak. Where a row states a size, it is once, few, many or the class of an expanded clone; other rows omit it.

CDR3	DNA	V	J	D	size
CASSFGQTYEQYF	TGTGCCAGCAGCTTCGGACAGACCTACGAGCAGTACTTC	TRBV7-2	TRBJ2-7	.	.
CASSVWGPRENTGELFF	TGTGCCAGCAGTGTCTGGGGGCCTCGAGAGAACACCGGGGAGCTGTTTTTT	TRBV2	TRBJ2-2	.	.
CASSPWGGGGYTF	TGTGCCAGCAGTCCCTGGGGGGGCGGAGGCTACACCTTC	TRBV6-5	TRBJ1-2	.	.
CASGDRGNQPQHF	TGTGCCAGTGGGGACAGGGGAAATCAGCCCCAGCATTTT	TRBV19	TRBJ1-5	TRBD1	once
CASSLIVSNQPQHF	TGTGCCAGCAGTTTAATAGTTAGCAATCAGCCCCAGCATTTT	TRBV28	TRBJ1-5	.	once
CASSLGSDYGYTF	TGTGCCAGCAGTCTCGGGTCTGACTATGGCTACACCTTC	TRBV6-5	TRBJ1-2	.	once
CARSPTSGSYNEQFF	TGTGCCAGGAGCCCCACTAGCGGCTCCTACAATGAGCAGTTCTTC	TRBV2	TRBJ2-1	TRBD2	.
CASGTPGQGVGTQYF	TGTGCCAGCGGGACTCCGGGACAGGGCGTAGGTACGCAGTATTTT	TRBV27	TRBJ2-3	TRBD1	.
CASSGQGARITEAFF	TGCGCCAGCAGCGGACAGGGGGCGAGGATAACTGAAGCTTTCTTT	TRBV5-1	TRBJ1-1	TRBD1	once
CASSLSGTVFEAFF	TGTGCCAGCAGCCTCTCCGGGACAGTTTTTGAAGCTTTCTTT	TRBV28	TRBJ1-1	TRBD1	.
CASSLTSGSPQYNEQFF	TGTGCCAGCAGCCTGACTAGCGGGAGCCCTCAATACAATGAGCAGTTCTTC	TRBV28	TRBJ2-1	TRBD2	.
CAISGTGSTDTQYF	TGTGCCATCAGTGGTACAGGGAGCACAGATACGCAGTATTTT	TRBV10-3	TRBJ2-3	.	.
CASSLRRGARITDSPLHF	TGCGCCAGCAGCTTACGTCGCGGGGCGCGTATCACGGATTCACCCCTCCACTTT	TRBV5-1	TRBJ1-6	.	.
CASSPQDENTEAFF	TGTGCCAGCAGTCCACAGGATGAGAACACTGAAGCTTTCTTT	TRBV28	TRBJ1-1	.	.
CASSQDLTGGETIYF	TGTGCCAGCAGCCAAGACTTGACAGGGGGCGAGACCATATATTTT	TRBV14	TRBJ1-3	TRBD1	.
CASRRGTGYYEQYF	TGTGCCAGCAGGAGGGGGACGGGATACTACGAGCAGTACTTC	TRBV27	TRBJ2-7	.	.
CASSLERDRGWYQETQYF	TGTGCCAGCAGCTTGGAAAGGGACAGGGGATGGTACCAAGAGACCCAGTACTTC	TRBV5-6	TRBJ2-5	TRBD1	.
CASSYPGTSREDQYF	TGTGCCAGCAGTTACCCCGGGACTAGCCGGGAGGACCAGTACTTC	TRBV6-2/TRBV6-3	TRBJ2-5	TRBD2	.
CASSAEGALGNSPLHF	TGTGCCAGCAGCGCAGAGGGGGCCCTTGGGAATTCACCCCTCCACTTT	TRBV9	TRBJ1-6	TRBD1	.
CASSPVGQAHGYTF	TGTGCCAGCAGTCCCGTCGGACAGGCGCATGGCTACACCTTC	TRBV28	TRBJ1-2	TRBD1	.
CASSLVPAGDTEAFF	TGTGCCAGCAGCTTAGTCCCCGCAGGGGACACTGAAGCTTTCTTT	TRBV7-9	TRBJ1-1	.	.
CASSIDSFNEKLFF	TGTGCCAGCAGCATCGACAGCTTTAATGAAAAACTGTTTTTT	TRBV9	TRBJ1-4	.	once
CSVLKTGVYEQYF	TGCAGCGTTCTAAAAACAGGGGTCTACGAGCAGTACTTC	TRBV29-1	TRBJ2-7	TRBD1	.
CASSDSATNEKLFF	TGTGCCAGTAGCGACAGTGCAACTAATGAAAAACTGTTTTTT	TRBV19	TRBJ1-4	.	.
CASSQPGQGTGELFF	TGTGCCAGCTCACAGCCGGGACAGGGAACCGGGGAGCTGTTTTTT	TRBV18	TRBJ2-2	TRBD1	.
CASSGRERTDTQYF	TGTGCCAGCAGCGGTCGGGAGCGAACAGATACGCAGTATTTT	TRBV9	TRBJ2-3	.	once
CASSREGGRWAFF	TGTGCCAGTAGTCGAGAAGGGGGCCGTTGGGCTTTCTTT	TRBV19	TRBJ1-1	TRBD1	.
CASSGNRRQGANYGYTF	TGTGCCAGCAGTGGAAATAGAAGACAGGGGGCTAACTATGGCTACACCTTC	TRBV6-2/TRBV6-3	TRBJ1-2	TRBD1	.
CASSLLVASGHNEQFF	TGTGCCAGCAGCTTACTCGTTGCTAGCGGCCACAATGAGCAGTTCTTC	TRBV7-9	TRBJ2-1	TRBD2	.
CASSPGTFPYEQYF	TGTGCCAGCAGCCCCGGGACTTTTCCCTACGAGCAGTACTTC	TRBV5-6	TRBJ2-7	.	.
CASSLQLAVYEQYF	TGTGCCAGCAGCTTACAACTAGCGGTCTACGAGCAGTACTTC	TRBV5-6	TRBJ2-7	TRBD2	.
CASSLGEGAMNTEAFF	TGTGCCAGCAGCCTCGGCGAGGGGGCCATGAACACTGAAGCTTTCTTT	TRBV13	TRBJ1-1	TRBD1	.
CASSSDRGRTGELFF	TGTGCCAGCAGCTCCGACAGGGGCCGGACCGGGGAGCTGTTTTTT	TRBV11-2	TRBJ2-2	TRBD1	.